Below, 20 T cell receptor beta chains from the same sample are listed, as sequenced in a study of cytomegalovirus exposure and HLA in healthy donors. 60 Vbeta and 13 Jbeta primers were used in PCR. The table came from immunoSEQ multiplex PCR; TCRdb's copy has only in-frame clones and leaves some out. The sample has about 120,000 clones, about 80% seen once; the top ten hold approximately 10%. Sequences were obtained from PBMCs. All receptors derive from a man aged 30-40 years in good health and CMV-seropositive.

The V gene is TRBV4-1, the J gene TRBJ1-2; possible D gene TRBD1, 6 bases. Germline V gives CDR1 MGHRA, CDR2 YSYEKL. Trimming stripped 4 bases from V and 0 bases from J, with 21 bases between. The CDR3 loop spans 18 amino acids. The CDR3: CASSRSGDNDPSNYGYTF. The CDR3 nucleotides are TGCGCCAGCAGCCGGTCCGGGGACAACGACCCATCTAACTATGGCTACACCTTC.

This clone showed up just a few times. The chain carries TRBV19 and TRBJ1-1, with 9 bases aligning to TRBD1. The germline gives CDR1 LNHDA, CDR2 SQIVND (reference sequence). This CDR3 is built from 14 residues. V shed 8 bases and J 3 bases; nucleotides not matched to a gene: 7. The CDR3 here is CASRGWTGDTEAFF. The CDR3 nucleotides are TGTGCCAGTCGGGGGTGGACAGGGGACACTGAAGCTTTCTTT. Together with reference TRBV19 and TRBJ1-1, the CDR3 gives the full variable domain: DGGITQSPKYLFRKEGQNVTLSCEQNLNHDAMYWYRQDPGQGLRLIYYSQIVNDFQKGDIAEGYSVSREKKESFPLTVTSAQKNPTAFYLCASRGWTGDTEAFFGQGTRLTVV.

In its sample, this clone was seen a few times. The rearrangement uses TRBV5-1 and TRBJ1-1; no firm D call. V gave up 0 bases and J gave up 0 bases, with 6 bases separating them. CDR1 and CDR2 from the germline V gene are SGHRS and YFSETQ. The CDR3 has 14 amino acids. Here the CDR3 DNA reads TGCGCCAGCAGCTTGGGCGTTTTGAACACTGAAGCTTTCTTT. It translates to CASSLGVLNTEAFF.

The gene calls are TRBV5-1 and TRBJ2-2; 12 nucleotides line up with TRBD2. V trimming: 4 bases; J trimming: 3 bases; junction bases outside the gene matches: 7. CDR1 is SGHRS, CDR2 YFSETQ, per germline. CDR3 length equals 17 residues. DNA for the CDR3: TGCGCCAGCAGCCGTCGTCTAGCGGGGGGGTACACCGGGGAGCTGTTTTTT. Amino acid sequence: CASSRRLAGGYTGELFF.

The chain employs TRBV19 and TRBJ1-4; the D is unclear. The CDR3 contains 15 residues. Germline-derived CDR1 and CDR2 are LNHDA and SQIVND (reference sequence). Deletions cut 5 bases from V and 5 bases from J, with 15 bases between. The CDR3 nucleotides are TGTGCCAGTAGTGCACTAACGGTCGGGAATGAAAAACTGTTTTTT. It is translated as CASSALTVGNEKLFF.

The CDR3 protein is CASSQGVVGRGWGYTF. The DNA for the CDR3 is TGTGCCAGCAGCCAAGGGGTTGTAGGGAGGGGATGGGGCTACACCTTC. The J gene is TRBJ1-2, the V gene TRBV5-8; TRBD1 is a possible D gene (5 bases). V was cut by 4 bases and J by 8 bases, with 24 bases left in between. The CDR3 contains 16 residues. Germline V CDR1 and CDR2: SGHTS, YDEGEE.

The chain links TRBV11-3 to TRBJ2-7, with D tentatively TRBD2 (5 bases). V was trimmed by 1 base and J by 5 bases, leaving 6 bases between them. The CDR3 has 12 residues. Germline CDR1 is SGHNT and CDR2 is YENEEA. The CDR3 region is CASSLAGNEQYF. In nucleotides, the CDR3 is TGTGCCAGCAGCTTAGCGGGGAACGAGCAGTACTTC.

The J gene is TRBJ2-2, the V gene TRBV5-1, with TRBD2 as a possible D gene (5 bases). The ends were cut back, 0 bases at V and 4 bases at J, with 16 bases in the middle. CDR3 length: 17 residues. Germline values: CDR1 SGHRS, CDR2 YFSETQ. The CDR3 region has the DNA TGCGCCAGCAGCTTGGCTACTAGGTCCCGTGGCACCGGGGAGCTGTTTTTT. This sequence encodes CASSLATRSRGTGELFF.

The rearrangement links TRBV27 to TRBJ1-2; the D is unclear. Germline V gene sequence: CDR1 MNHEY, CDR2 SMNVEV (reference sequence). The germline V and J ends were trimmed by 0 bases and 1 base, with 12 bases remaining between them. The CDR3 is made up of 16 amino acids. The chain's CDR3 is CASSLSAGAFNYGYTF. In DNA form, the CDR3 reads TGTGCCAGCAGTTTATCAGCGGGTGCCTTTAACTATGGCTACACCTTC.

V and J are TRBV29-1 and TRBJ1-4; D unclear. Germline CDR1 reads SQVTM; CDR2 reads ANQGSEA. V dropped 4 bases and J dropped 0 bases, with 9 bases sitting between them. This CDR3 contains 14 residues. CDR3 nucleotides: TGCAGCGTTGTTCAGTCCGCAACTAATGAAAAACTGTTTTTT. Translating it yields CSVVQSATNEKLFF.

The chain uses TRBV18 and TRBJ2-7; D remains unclear. The germline V gene encodes CDR1 KGHSH and CDR2 LQKENI. V gave up 3 bases and J gave up 0 bases, with 9 bases separating them. This CDR3 contains 14 residues. The CDR3 here is CASSPSPSSYEQYF. The CDR3 DNA follows: TGTGCCAGCTCACCCAGTCCTAGCTCCTACGAGCAGTACTTC.

This clone is a singleton in its sample. The CDR3: CASRRDSNQPQHF. The DNA of the CDR3 is TGTGCCAGTCGACGGGATAGCAATCAGCCCCAGCATTTT. The rearrangement joins TRBV2 to TRBJ1-5; D gene ambiguous. The V and J ends lost 9 bases and 0 bases respectively, with 9 bases between them. The CDR3 totals 13 residues. CDR1 is SNHLY, CDR2 FYNNEI, per germline.

This chain links TRBV29-1 with TRBJ1-3; 7 bases fit TRBD1. V shed 2 bases, J shed 1 base, and the junction held 5 bases outside the gene matches. Germline values: CDR1 SQVTM, CDR2 ANQGSEA. This CDR3 is 15 amino acids long. The CDR3 DNA is TGCAGCGTTGAAAACGACAGGGATTCTGGAAACACCATATATTTT. Translating gives CSVENDRDSGNTIYF.

The rearrangement uses TRBV20-1 and TRBJ2-7; no reliable D call. V lost 7 bases, J lost 2 bases, and 9 bases lay in between. The CDR3 has 11 residues. Germline V lookup: CDR1 DFQATT, CDR2 SNEGSKA (reference sequence). The CDR3 DNA sequence: TGCAGTGTGGCAGAAACCTACGAGCAGTACTTC. Translated, it gives CSVAETYEQYF.

This clone has a single count. The CDR3 loop is CASSLTGVGYYGYTF. In nucleotides, the CDR3 is TGTGCCAGCAGCTTAACAGGGGTCGGGTACTATGGCTACACCTTC. The V and J genes are TRBV28 and TRBJ1-2; TRBD1 matches 7 bases. Germline V gene data show CDR1 as MDHEN and CDR2 as SYDVKM. The V and J ends lost 6 bases and 3 bases, in that order; junction bases with no gene match: 10. The CDR3 has 15 residues.

The V call is TRBV30, the J call TRBJ1-1, with D possibly TRBD1 on 6 matching bases. CDR1 is GTSNPN and CDR2 is SVGIG in the germline V gene (reference sequence). With 1 base removed from V and 0 bases from J, the gap between germline ends came to 9 bases. The CDR3 is made up of 14 amino acids. The CDR3 bases are TGTGCCTGGAGTGGCGGGGGGCTGAACACTGAAGCTTTCTTT. Translation: CAWSGGGLNTEAFF. Variable domain in full (rest from reference TRBV30 and TRBJ1-1): SQTIHQWPATLVQPVGSPLSLECTVEGTSNPNLYWYRQAAGRGLQLLFYSVGIGQISSEVPQNLSASRPQDRQFILSSKKLLLSDSGFYLCAWSGGGLNTEAFFGQGTRLTVV.

V is TRBV29-1 and J is TRBJ2-6; no reliable D call. This CDR3 region has 17 residues. V lost 1 base, J lost 2 bases, and 15 bases lay in between. The germline gives CDR1 SQVTM, CDR2 ANQGSEA. Here the CDR3 DNA reads TGCAGCGTTGAAGGATCAGGCGACCGGACTGGGGCCAACGTCCTGACTTTC. Its translation: CSVEGSGDRTGANVLTF.

This sequence joins TRBV9 and TRBJ2-5; 8 positions match TRBD1. With V trimmed by 0 bases and J by 4 bases, 17 bases remained unmatched. CDR3 length: 19 amino acids. CDR1 SGDLS and CDR2 YYNGEE come from the germline V gene. This CDR3 reads CASSVATPNPGGIGETQYF. The CDR3 region has the DNA TGTGCCAGCAGCGTAGCTACCCCCAACCCAGGGGGCATTGGAGAGACCCAGTACTTC.

The rearrangement joins TRBV15 to TRBJ2-1; 11 positions match TRBD2. CDR1 LNHNV and CDR2 YYDKDF come from the germline V gene (reference sequence). The V segment lost 5 bases and the J segment 2 bases; nucleotides outside the gene matches: 5. The CDR3 runs 16 residues. CDR3 coding DNA: TGTGCCACCAGCGCCCTGACTAGCGGGGCCTACAATGAGCAGTTCTTC. Protein product: CATSALTSGAYNEQFF.

The chain uses TRBV4-1 and TRBJ2-7; TRBD2 is a possible D gene (5 bases). Germline CDR1 and CDR2: MGHRA and YSYEKL. V was shortened by 0 bases and J by 2 bases, with 8 bases between the two germline ends. CDR3 size: 14 residues. The chain's CDR3 is CASSQEGGAYEQYF. Here the CDR3 DNA reads TGCGCCAGCAGCCAAGAAGGAGGCGCCTACGAGCAGTACTTC.